The T cell receptor (beta chain) described here comes from a study of shared clonotypes between healthy human individuals. Data came from immunoSEQ multiplex PCR; TCRdb stores just in-frame clones and leaves some out. The sample has 1.5 million to 1.9 million clones; 95% to 99% are singletons. The CDR3 covers 14 residues. Germline CDR1 and CDR2: SGDLS and YYNGEE. V was cut by 4 bases and J by 0 bases, with 8 bases left in between. Everyone who donated was a Caucasian adult who lived in Nashville, Tennessee. In the CD4+ fraction, cells were divided into CD45RA+ naive and CD45RA-negative memory subsets. This clone has a single count.

The genes are TRBV9 and TRBJ1-5, with TRBD1 as a possible D gene (6 bases). The sequence derives from a young man in good health. Sequenced input: naive CD4+ T cells sorted from blood. Subset specified: CD45RA+ positively selected. CDR3 in DNA: TGTGCCAGCAGCTTGACAGGTAGCAATCAGCCCCAGCATTTT. It specifies CASSLTGSNQPQHF.